A selection of T cell receptor beta chains follows, all from one sample in a study of CD8 T cells in ankylosing spondylitis. In TCRdb, the 5' RACE reads were re-called with MiXCR into one record per CDR3 protein. The sample consists of some 240,000 distinct CDR3 sequences, more than 20% of them appearing once. Specimen: blood, either unsorted or a sorted T cell fraction (not recorded which). All receptors come from a male donor with ankylosing spondylitis or in good health (not recorded which). Each CDR3 is given with its conserved first and last residue. Each record gives: V gene, D gene, J gene, CDR3 protein. The D gene is left open where the match is weak.

v_gene: TRBV29-1
d_gene: NA
j_gene: TRBJ2-1
CDR3aa: CSITDSGEQFF

v_gene: TRBV10-3
d_gene: NA
j_gene: TRBJ2-1
CDR3aa: CAISGTLADEQFF

v_gene: TRBV6-2/TRBV6-3
d_gene: TRBD2
j_gene: TRBJ2-1
CDR3aa: CASSYSTVLAGSSYNEQFF

v_gene: TRBV13
d_gene: NA
j_gene: TRBJ2-7
CDR3aa: CASSLMSGGEQYF

v_gene: TRBV5-1
d_gene: TRBD2
j_gene: TRBJ2-3
CDR3aa: CASSAGMLAGTSTDTQYF

v_gene: TRBV24-1
d_gene: NA
j_gene: TRBJ2-7
CDR3aa: CATSDHYEQYF

v_gene: TRBV15
d_gene: NA
j_gene: TRBJ2-3
CDR3aa: CATSREGRASTDTQYF

v_gene: TRBV20-1
d_gene: TRBD1
j_gene: TRBJ1-5
CDR3aa: CSAPGQGKVPEHF

v_gene: TRBV20-1
d_gene: NA
j_gene: TRBJ2-5
CDR3aa: CSARDLYNQETQYF

v_gene: TRBV6-1
d_gene: TRBD1
j_gene: TRBJ2-2
CDR3aa: CASSRDRGLSTGELFF

v_gene: TRBV20-1
d_gene: NA
j_gene: TRBJ2-1
CDR3aa: CSASTGGAAFNEQFF

v_gene: TRBV12-3/TRBV12-4
d_gene: TRBD2
j_gene: TRBJ2-3
CDR3aa: CASSTGLAGAGGDTQYF

v_gene: TRBV12-3/TRBV12-4
d_gene: NA
j_gene: TRBJ1-3
CDR3aa: CASSPQGLPGNTIYF

v_gene: TRBV29-1
d_gene: TRBD1
j_gene: TRBJ2-4
CDR3aa: CSVADRVAKNIQYF

v_gene: TRBV7-2
d_gene: NA
j_gene: TRBJ2-2
CDR3aa: CASSLVFRAGELFF

v_gene: TRBV20-1
d_gene: NA
j_gene: TRBJ2-5
CDR3aa: CSARDVRETQYF

v_gene: TRBV20-1
d_gene: NA
j_gene: TRBJ2-3
CDR3aa: CSAILSGGSTDTQYF

v_gene: TRBV11-2
d_gene: NA
j_gene: TRBJ1-2
CDR3aa: CASSPGQTYGYTF

v_gene: TRBV12-3/TRBV12-4
d_gene: NA
j_gene: TRBJ2-1
CDR3aa: CASTSPSLSYNEQFF

v_gene: TRBV28
d_gene: NA
j_gene: TRBJ2-7
CDR3aa: CASSQGLYEQYF

v_gene: TRBV29-1
d_gene: TRBD2
j_gene: TRBJ2-1
CDR3aa: CSVKLTSDFYNEQFF

v_gene: TRBV6-1
d_gene: NA
j_gene: TRBJ2-2
CDR3aa: CATTAPNTGELFF

v_gene: TRBV20-1
d_gene: NA
j_gene: TRBJ1-6
CDR3aa: CSASQGGNSPLHF

v_gene: TRBV7-2
d_gene: TRBD2
j_gene: TRBJ2-1
CDR3aa: CASSSSGGSYNEQFF

v_gene: TRBV14
d_gene: NA
j_gene: TRBJ1-1
CDR3aa: CASSQEEGHPAFF

v_gene: TRBV20-1
d_gene: NA
j_gene: TRBJ2-1
CDR3aa: CSAIAQGGANEQFF

v_gene: TRBV6-5
d_gene: TRBD1
j_gene: TRBJ1-2
CDR3aa: CASSYRDRGWGNYGYTF